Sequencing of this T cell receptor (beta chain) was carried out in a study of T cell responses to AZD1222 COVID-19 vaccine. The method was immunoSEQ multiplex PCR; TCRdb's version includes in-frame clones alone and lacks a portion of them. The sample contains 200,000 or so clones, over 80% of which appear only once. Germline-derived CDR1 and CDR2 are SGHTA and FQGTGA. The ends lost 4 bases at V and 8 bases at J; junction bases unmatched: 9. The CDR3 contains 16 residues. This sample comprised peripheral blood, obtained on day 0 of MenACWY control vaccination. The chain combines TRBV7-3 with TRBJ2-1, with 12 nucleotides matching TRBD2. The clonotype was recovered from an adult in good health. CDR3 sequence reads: CASSYLAGGHRDEQFF. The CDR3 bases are TGTGCCAGCAGCTATCTAGCGGGAGGGCATCGGGATGAGCAGTTCTTC.